The clone carrying this TCR beta chain was seen a handful of times. This specimen comes from a study of identical twins. TCRdb reprocessed the 5' RACE reads via MiXCR and lists one record per CDR3 protein. The sample records around 490,000 distinct CDR3 sequences, over 11% being singletons. The CDR3 runs to 15 residues. CDR1 and CDR2 from the germline V gene are MNHEY and SMNVEV (reference sequence). V lost 6 bases and J 3 bases, leaving 15 bases between the germline ends. This sample also belongs to another study, concerning yellow fever vaccine responses in identical twins.

This rearrangement joins TRBV27 to TRBJ2-1; D is ambiguous. The sequencing input was CD4+ T cells sorted from blood. The TCR originated in a woman between 18 and 30 years old in good health. The CDR3 sequence is CASRYYSGLYNEQFF. In DNA, the CDR3 is TGTGCCAGCAGATATTATTCCGGCCTCTACAATGAGCAGTTCTTC.